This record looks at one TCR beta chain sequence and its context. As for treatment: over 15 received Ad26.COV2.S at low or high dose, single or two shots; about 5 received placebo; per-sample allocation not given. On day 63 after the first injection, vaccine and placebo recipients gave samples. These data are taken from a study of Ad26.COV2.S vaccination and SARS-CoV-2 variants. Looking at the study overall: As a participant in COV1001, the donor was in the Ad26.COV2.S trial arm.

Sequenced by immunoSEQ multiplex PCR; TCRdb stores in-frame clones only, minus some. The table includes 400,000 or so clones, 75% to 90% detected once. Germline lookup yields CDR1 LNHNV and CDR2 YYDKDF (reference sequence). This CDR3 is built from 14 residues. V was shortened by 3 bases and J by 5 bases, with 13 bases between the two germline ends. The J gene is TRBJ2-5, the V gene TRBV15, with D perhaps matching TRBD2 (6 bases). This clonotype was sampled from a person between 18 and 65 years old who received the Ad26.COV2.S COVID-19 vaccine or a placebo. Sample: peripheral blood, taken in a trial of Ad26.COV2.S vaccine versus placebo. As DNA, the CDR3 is TGTGCCACCAGCAGCGGGAGCCTAGGGGAGACCCAGTACTTC. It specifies CATSSGSLGETQYF.